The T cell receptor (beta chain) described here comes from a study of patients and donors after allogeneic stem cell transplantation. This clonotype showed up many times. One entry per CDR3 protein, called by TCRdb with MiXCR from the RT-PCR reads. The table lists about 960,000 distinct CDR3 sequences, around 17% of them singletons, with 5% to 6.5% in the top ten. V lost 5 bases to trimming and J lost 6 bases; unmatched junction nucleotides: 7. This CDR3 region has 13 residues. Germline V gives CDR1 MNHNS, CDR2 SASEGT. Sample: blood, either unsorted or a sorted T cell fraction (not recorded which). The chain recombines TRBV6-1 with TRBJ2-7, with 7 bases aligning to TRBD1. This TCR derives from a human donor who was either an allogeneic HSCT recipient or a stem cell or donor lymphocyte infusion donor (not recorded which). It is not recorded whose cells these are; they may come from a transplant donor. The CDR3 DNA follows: TGTGCCAGCAGTACAGGGGAGAGTTTCGAGCAGTACTTC. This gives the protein CASSTGESFEQYF.